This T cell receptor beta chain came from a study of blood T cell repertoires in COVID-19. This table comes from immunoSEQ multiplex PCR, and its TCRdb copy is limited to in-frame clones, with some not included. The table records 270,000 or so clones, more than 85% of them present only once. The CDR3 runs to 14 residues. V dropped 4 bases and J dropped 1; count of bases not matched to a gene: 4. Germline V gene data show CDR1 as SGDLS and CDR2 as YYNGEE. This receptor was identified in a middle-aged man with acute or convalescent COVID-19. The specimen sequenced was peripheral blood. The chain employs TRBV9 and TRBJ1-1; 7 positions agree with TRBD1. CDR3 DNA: TGTGCCAGCAGCCCATGGACAGGGAACACTGAAGCTTTCTTT. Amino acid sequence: CASSPWTGNTEAFF.